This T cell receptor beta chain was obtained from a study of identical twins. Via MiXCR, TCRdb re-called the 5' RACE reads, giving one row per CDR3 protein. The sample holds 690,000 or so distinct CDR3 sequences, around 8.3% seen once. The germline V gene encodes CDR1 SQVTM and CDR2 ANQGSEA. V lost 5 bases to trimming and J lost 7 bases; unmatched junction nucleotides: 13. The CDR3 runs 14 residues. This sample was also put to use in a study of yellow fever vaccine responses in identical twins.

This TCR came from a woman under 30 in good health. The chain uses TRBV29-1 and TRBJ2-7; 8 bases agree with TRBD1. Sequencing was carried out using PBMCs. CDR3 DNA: TGCAGCGTTCGCCCCGGGACAGGCTATCGGGAGCAGTACTTC. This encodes CSVRPGTGYREQYF.